Each of the 16 T cell receptor beta chains below was sequenced from the same sample in a study of T cell repertoires in cytomegalovirus infection. TCRdb independently ran MiXCR on the reads; one entry per CDR3 protein. The sample includes under 850,000 distinct CDR3 sequences, around a third of them seen just once. The antigens these receptors bind are not known. The sequences come from cultured PBMCs, collected from culture after CMV antigen stimulation. The receptors were sampled from a human donor in good health (CMV status not recorded). Some clones in this sample may be carry-over from other donors' samples.

This clonotype was seen a handful of times. V usage is TRBV5-1 and J usage is TRBJ1-1; 9 bases are shared with TRBD1. In germline, CDR1 is SGHRS, CDR2 YFSETQ. The junction had 12 bases not matched to a gene; V was cut back by 4 bases and J by 5 bases. The CDR3 is 16 residues long. The CDR3 reads CASSPDAGTGWTEAFF. Written as DNA, the CDR3 is TGCGCCAGCAGCCCAGATGCCGGGACAGGGTGGACTGAAGCTTTCTTT.

This clonotype was counted a few times. The chain uses TRBV19 and TRBJ2-5; possible D gene TRBD1, 5 bases. V lost 5 bases and J lost 2, with 9 bases in between. Germline V CDR1 and CDR2: LNHDA, SQIVND (reference sequence). CDR3 length: 13 amino acids. The CDR3 nucleotides read TGTGCCAGTAGTGACAGCTCTCAAGAGACCCAGTACTTC. Amino acid sequence: CASSDSSQETQYF.

This clonotype was counted a few times. The V call is TRBV7-6, the J call TRBJ2-7; TRBD2 is a possible D gene (6 bases). V was shortened by 2 bases and J by 4 bases, with 21 bases between the two germline ends. Per the germline V gene, CDR1 is SGHVS and CDR2 is FNYEAQ. The CDR3 loop spans 17 amino acids. The CDR3 nucleotides read TGTGCCAGCAGCTTAATTCTGATTGGGGGGATTGGGTACGAGCAGTACTTC. This codes for CASSLILIGGIGYEQYF.

This clonotype was found many times. DNA of the CDR3: TGTGCCAGCAGCCTCGACCCTGGGGACAGCCACCGAGAGCAGTACTTC. Its translation is CASSLDPGDSHREQYF. V and J are TRBV7-2 and TRBJ2-7; TRBD1 matches at 7 bases. CDR1 and CDR2 from the germline V gene are SGHTA and FQGNSA. The trim removed 5 bases at V and 7 bases at J, leaving 17 bases unmatched. CDR3 size: 16 residues.

The V gene is TRBV7-9, the J gene TRBJ1-1; D ambiguous. The V and J ends lost 6 bases and 1 base respectively, with 9 bases between them. Germline V gene sequence: CDR1 SEHNR, CDR2 FQNEAQ (reference sequence). CDR3 length: 13 residues. The CDR3 region is CASRIRENTEAFF. Written as DNA, the CDR3 is TGTGCCAGCAGAATCAGAGAGAACACTGAAGCTTTCTTT.

This chain connects TRBV7-8 to TRBJ2-3, with TRBD1 matching over 7 bases. Germline CDR1 reads SGHVS; CDR2 reads FQNEAQ. Trimming at V came to 5 bases and at J to 1 base, leaving 9 bases not matched to a gene. This CDR3 has 16 amino acids. The CDR3 nucleotides are TGTGCCAGCAGCCCAACGAGGGGGCTAGGCACAGATACGCAGTATTTT. Encoded protein: CASSPTRGLGTDTQYF.

The genes are TRBV19 and TRBJ1-3; 10 bases are a match to TRBD1. Trimming cost V 4 bases and J 1 base; bases outside gene matches: 4. CDR1 and CDR2 from the germline V gene are LNHDA and SQIVND (reference sequence). The CDR3 loop spans 16 amino acids. CDR3 region: CASSTTGGQSGNTIYF. The CDR3 DNA reads as TGTGCCAGTAGTACGACAGGGGGCCAGTCTGGAAACACCATATATTTT.

V and J are TRBV19 and TRBJ1-1; 7 bases fit TRBD1. Germline CDR1 reads LNHDA; CDR2 reads SQIVND (reference sequence). CDR3 length equals 13 residues. V gave up 7 bases and J gave up 9 bases; unmatched junction bases: 11. CDR3 sequence reads: CASIPQQGTKAFF. The CDR3 region has the DNA TGTGCCAGTATCCCGCAACAGGGGACGAAAGCTTTCTTT.

The gene calls are TRBV29-1 and TRBJ2-1, with 8 bases that match TRBD1. This CDR3 spans 11 amino acids. Trimming at V came to 7 bases and at J to 14 bases, leaving 10 bases not matched to a gene. Germline V CDR1 and CDR2: SQVTM, ANQGSEA. CDR3: CSGSGQGKKFF. In DNA form, the CDR3 reads TGCAGCGGGAGTGGACAGGGTAAAAAGTTCTTC.

V usage is TRBV6-5 and J usage is TRBJ2-7, with a possible D match to TRBD2 (7 bases). Trimming removed 7 bases from V and 0 bases from J, with 22 bases in between. The CDR3 is made up of 17 amino acids. CDR1 is MNHEY and CDR2 is SVGAGI in the germline V gene. The CDR3 is CASKPRGGGPTSYEQYF. CDR3 nucleotide sequence: TGTGCCAGCAAACCCCGCGGCGGGGGCCCCACCTCCTACGAGCAGTACTTC.

Only a few counts were recorded for this clonotype. This chain uses TRBV7-6 with TRBJ2-5, with a possible D match to TRBD2 (5 bases). Trimming took off 5 bases at V and 5 bases at J, with 12 bases between the two ends. The CDR3 contains 13 residues. Germline loops: CDR1 SGHVS, CDR2 FNYEAQ. Here the CDR3 reads CASSTTRVETQYF. DNA for the CDR3: TGTGCCAGCAGCACCACTAGAGTGGAGACCCAGTACTTC.

This clonotype has ten or more counts. The rearrangement uses TRBV24-1 and TRBJ2-7; no clear D. Germline CDR1 reads KGHDR; CDR2 reads SFDVKD. CDR3 length: 11 amino acids. Trimming pared 8 bases from V and 5 bases from J, leaving 9 bases between. CDR3 residues: CATKPTDEQYF. For the CDR3, the DNA is TGTGCCACCAAACCCACGGACGAGCAGTACTTC.

The V call is TRBV20-1, the J call TRBJ2-1, with D possibly being TRBD1 or TRBD2 (6 bases each). V was trimmed by 0 bases and J by 5 bases, leaving 17 bases between them. The CDR3 sequence is 16 residues long. The germline V gene has CDR1 DFQATT and CDR2 SNEGSKA (reference sequence). DNA of the CDR3: TGCAGTGCTAGAGATCCGGGGTGGGGGGCGAACAATGAGCAGTTCTTC. Translating it yields CSARDPGWGANNEQFF.

The chain uses TRBV7-8 and TRBJ2-7, with no clear D. The CDR3 is 14 amino acids. Germline V lookup: CDR1 SGHVS, CDR2 FQNEAQ. The V and J ends lost 0 bases and 5 bases respectively, with 11 bases between them. The DNA for the CDR3 is TGTGCCAGCAGCTTAGCCCGGCGTGGAGACGAGCAGTACTTC. The encoded protein is CASSLARRGDEQYF.

The chain has TRBV19 and TRBJ1-6; TRBD1 might be the D (5 bases). This CDR3 has 13 amino acids. Germline-derived CDR1 and CDR2 are LNHDA and SQIVND (reference sequence). V lost 1 base to trimming and J lost 9 bases, with 7 bases between them. CDR3 sequence (DNA): TGTGCCAGTAGTATAGGGGGCGGTTCACCCCTCCACTTT. This translates into CASSIGGGSPLHF.

The V gene is TRBV6-2 or TRBV6-3, the J gene TRBJ2-7; 7 bases agree with TRBD1. Germline V lookup: CDR1 MNHEY, CDR2 SVGEGT. CDR3 length: 15 amino acids. With 2 bases clipped from V and 0 bases from J, the junction kept 4 bases outside the gene matches. The CDR3 DNA reads as TGTGCCAGCAGTTACCCGGGACAGCGCTCCTACGAGCAGTACTTC. Translated, it gives CASSYPGQRSYEQYF.